What follows is one T cell receptor (beta chain) and its context. The V gene's germline CDR1 is SEHNR and CDR2 FQNEAQ (reference sequence). CDR3 length: 15 residues. Germline trimming cut 2 bases from V and 5 bases from J; bases unmatched to any gene: 6. These data belong to a study of shared clonotypes between healthy human individuals. The assay was carried out at the deep level. PBMC DNA, left unsorted, was sequenced on ten immunoSEQ deep assay plates. The assay was immunoSEQ multiplex PCR, and TCRdb's table has in-frame clones only and misses some. The table includes 400,000 to 500,000 clones, about three quarters detected once.

This TCR derives from a woman aged 40 to 50 in good health. Some clones in this sample may be carry-over from other donors' samples. Sequencing used PBMCs. The chain uses TRBV7-9 and TRBJ2-7; the match to TRBD1 covers 10 bases. The CDR3 DNA is TGTGCCAGCAGCTTATGGACAGGGGGAGACCACGAGCAGTACTTC. This codes for CASSLWTGGDHEQYF.